One sample yielded the 20 T cell receptor beta chains listed below, sequenced in a study of shared clonotypes between healthy human individuals. The assay was immunoSEQ multiplex PCR, and TCRdb's table has in-frame clones only and misses some. Of around 200,000 clones in the sample, 80% to 95% were seen once. The sequenced material came from naive CD4+ T cells sorted from blood. Noted subset: CD45RA+ positively selected. All receptors derive from a woman aged 25 to 39 in good health.

The chain carries TRBV19 and TRBJ2-7, with 8 positions matching TRBD2. The trim removed 6 bases at V and 0 bases at J, leaving 4 bases unmatched. The CDR3 is 14 residues long. From germline, CDR1 is LNHDA and CDR2 SQIVND (reference sequence). CDR3 sequence (DNA): TGTGCCAGTAGGACCGGGACTAGCTCCTACGAGCAGTACTTC. As protein: CASRTGTSSYEQYF.

The chain couples TRBV15 to TRBJ2-5; D is perhaps TRBD2 (7 bases). The J call may be wrong; the DNA end is better matched by TRBJ2-7. The CDR3 sequence is 15 residues long. Looked up from germline, CDR1 is LNHNV and CDR2 is YYDKDF (reference sequence). CDR3 protein: CATGEGVVDYYEQYF. The CDR3 DNA reads as TGTGCCACCGGGGAGGGGGTGGTCGACTACTACGAGCAGTACTTC.

This CDR3 reads CASRTSYEQYF. In nucleotides, the CDR3 is TGTGCCAGCAGAACTTCCTACGAGCAGTACTTC. This sequence joins TRBV28 and TRBJ2-5; the D is unclear. The J call may be incorrect, as the DNA end agrees better with TRBJ2-7. This CDR3 comprises 11 residues. In germline, CDR1 is MDHEN, CDR2 SYDVKM.

The chain couples TRBV18 to TRBJ2-5, with 8 nucleotides matching TRBD1. Losses at the gene ends were 4 bases for V and 4 bases for J; bases not matched to a gene: 14. Germline-derived CDR1 and CDR2 are KGHSH and LQKENI. CDR3 length: 17 amino acids. The CDR3 coding sequence is TGTGCCAGCTCACAAGGATTGGGGACAGGCCCCCCAGAGACCCAGTACTTC. Its translation is CASSQGLGTGPPETQYF.

This chain joins TRBV28 and TRBJ2-6; D unresolved. The germline V gene encodes CDR1 MDHEN and CDR2 SYDVKM. The CDR3 consists of 17 residues. V was trimmed by 7 bases and J by 6 bases, leaving 22 bases between them. The CDR3 reads CASTGRAGLAEANVLTF. CDR3 nucleotide sequence: TGTGCCAGCACCGGACGGGCTGGGTTAGCTGAGGCCAACGTCCTGACTTTC.

The chain recombines TRBV28 with TRBJ2-1; 9 nucleotides line up with TRBD1. Germline-derived CDR1 and CDR2 are MDHEN and SYDVKM. The CDR3 is 20 residues long. V shed 8 bases, J shed 5 bases, and the junction held 25 bases outside the gene matches. CDR3 nucleotides: TGTGCCAGCTACCCGGACAGGGGTAAAGCGGACTCGCCCCTCGACAATGAGCAGTTCTTC. This sequence encodes CASYPDRGKADSPLDNEQFF. Full variable domain (missing parts from reference TRBV28 and TRBJ2-1): DVKVTQSSRYLVKRTGEKVFLECVQDMDHENMFWYRQDPGLGLRLIYFSYDVKMKEKGDIPEGYSVSREKKERFSLILESASTNQTSMYLCASYPDRGKADSPLDNEQFFGPGTRLTVL.

This chain links TRBV25-1 with TRBJ2-6, with no clear D. The germline V gene has CDR1 MGHDK and CDR2 SYGVNS. Trimming left V 5 bases short and J 1 base short, with 6 bases between. The CDR3 has 14 residues. The CDR3 sequence: CASSRRSGANVLTF. CDR3 nucleotides: TGTGCCAGCAGTCGGCGTTCTGGGGCCAACGTCCTGACTTTC.

The chain joins TRBV5-1 to TRBJ2-5; 8 bases are shared with TRBD2. Germline CDR1 SGHRS, CDR2 YFSETQ. V trimming: 5 bases; J trimming: 5 bases; junction bases outside the gene matches: 11. The CDR3 is 15 residues long. The CDR3 sequence is CASRLGSGGRETQYF. The CDR3 DNA is TGCGCCAGCAGGTTAGGCAGCGGGGGCCGGGAGACCCAGTACTTC. The full variable domain, rest sourced from reference TRBV5-1 and TRBJ2-5, is KAGVTQTPRYLIKTRGQQVTLSCSPISGHRSVSWYQQTPGQGLQFLFEYFSETQRNKGNFPGRFSGRQFSNSRSEMNVSTLELGDSALYLCASRLGSGGRETQYFGPGTRLLVL.

In DNA, the CDR3 is TGTGCCAGCAGCCCTTTCCCGGGGGGCAGGGAGCTGTTTTTT. Protein: CASSPFPGGRELFF. V and J are TRBV9 and TRBJ2-2; tentative D call: TRBD2 (7 bases). With 4 bases removed from V and 9 bases from J, the gap between germline ends came to 16 bases. The germline V gene encodes CDR1 SGDLS and CDR2 YYNGEE. The CDR3 contains 14 residues.

This clone showed up just once. V usage is TRBV19 and J usage is TRBJ2-7; 9 bases agree with TRBD1. V was pared by 3 bases and J by 2 bases, with 5 bases of the junction left unmatched. Germline values: CDR1 LNHDA, CDR2 SQIVND (reference sequence). The CDR3 is made up of 15 amino acids. The CDR3 nucleotides are TGTGCCAGTAGTATGTACAGGGGGCAAACCTACGAGCAGTACTTC. Translated: CASSMYRGQTYEQYF.

The rearrangement uses TRBV27 and TRBJ2-7; 10 nucleotides align to TRBD1. The J segment lost 3 bases and the V segment lost 5 bases, leaving 4 bases of the junction unmatched. The CDR3 extends over 14 amino acids. Germline CDR1 and CDR2: MNHEY and SMNVEV (reference sequence). CDR3 in amino acids: CASSKTGGGYEQYF. The CDR3 DNA sequence: TGTGCCAGCAGTAAGACAGGGGGCGGCTACGAGCAGTACTTC.

The chain employs TRBV9 and TRBJ1-2; 8 bases line up with TRBD1. CDR1 and CDR2 from the germline V gene are SGDLS and YYNGEE. The CDR3 covers 14 residues. V gave up 3 bases and J gave up 8 bases; unmatched junction bases: 9. DNA for the CDR3: TGTGCCAGCAGCGCTGGACAGGGAATCTACGGCTACACCTTC. It is translated as CASSAGQGIYGYTF. Together with reference TRBV9 and TRBJ1-2, the CDR3 gives the full variable domain: DSGVTQTPKHLITATGQRVTLRCSPRSGDLSVYWYQQSLDQGLQFLIQYYNGEERAKGNILERFSAQQFPDLHSELNLSSLELGDSALYFCASSAGQGIYGYTFGSGTRLTVV.

This chain's CDR3 is CASSQDRGVHQETQYF. The CDR3 bases are TGCGCCAGCAGCCAAGACCGAGGGGTCCACCAAGAGACCCAGTACTTC. The rearrangement uses TRBV4-1 and TRBJ2-5; D may match TRBD1 or TRBD2 (5 bases each). This CDR3 is built from 16 residues. The germline V and J ends were trimmed by 0 bases and 0 bases, with 11 bases remaining between them. The germline V gene has CDR1 MGHRA and CDR2 YSYEKL.

This chain joins TRBV5-6 and TRBJ2-1; D unresolved. The CDR3 extends over 12 amino acids. Trimming took 2 bases from V and 9 from J, leaving 9 bases between them. CDR1 is SGHDT, CDR2 YYEEEE, per germline. CDR3 protein: CASSFSVREQFF. The CDR3 DNA reads TGTGCCAGCAGCTTTTCAGTCCGTGAGCAGTTCTTC.

This chain uses TRBV19 with TRBJ2-1; TRBD2 agrees at 13 bases. The CDR3 consists of 16 residues. Germline-derived CDR1 and CDR2 are LNHDA and SQIVND (reference sequence). Losses at the gene ends were 3 bases for V and 9 bases for J; bases not matched to a gene: 8. DNA for the CDR3: TGTGCCAGTAGTATCGGAGGACTAGCGGGAGAAAGTGAGCAGTTCTTC. This gives the protein CASSIGGLAGESEQFF.

J is TRBJ1-3 and V is TRBV2; D might be TRBD1 (6 bases). V lost 6 bases, J lost 4 bases, and 22 bases lay in between. Germline CDR1 and CDR2: SNHLY and FYNNEI. The CDR3 has 17 amino acids. CDR3 protein: CASSRRGGLAHGNTIYF. Here the CDR3 DNA reads TGTGCCAGCAGCCGACGGGGGGGCTTGGCCCACGGAAACACCATATATTTT.

V gene TRBV2 combines with J gene TRBJ1-3; TRBD1 matches at 7 bases. The CDR3 is 15 residues long. Germline CDR1 SNHLY, CDR2 FYNNEI. The V segment lost 7 bases and the J segment 0 bases; nucleotides outside the gene matches: 6. The CDR3 here is CASTAGQTSGNTIYF. CDR3 DNA sequence: TGTGCCAGCACGGCGGGACAGACCTCTGGAAACACCATATATTTT.

V usage is TRBV11-2 and J usage is TRBJ2-1; TRBD2 might be the D (5 bases). This CDR3 region has 13 residues. With 5 bases removed from V and 5 bases from J, the gap between germline ends came to 10 bases. Germline lookup yields CDR1 SGHAT and CDR2 FQNNGV. The CDR3: CASSEDLNNEQFF. The CDR3, as DNA: TGTGCCAGCAGCGAGGACTTAAACAATGAGCAGTTCTTC.

The chain links TRBV5-1 to TRBJ2-5; tentatively, D is TRBD1 or TRBD2 (6 bases each). This CDR3 is 14 amino acids long. Germline CDR1 is SGHRS and CDR2 is YFSETQ. V lost 5 bases and J lost 7, with 18 bases in between. The DNA for the CDR3 is TGCGCCAGCAGTAAAACAGGGTTGGGGGGGACCCAGTACTTC. Protein sequence: CASSKTGLGGTQYF.

The chain couples TRBV7-8 to TRBJ2-7, with D tentatively TRBD2 (5 bases). Trimming shortened V by 1 base and J by 5 bases, and 12 bases separated the two germline ends. The CDR3 is 14 residues long. Germline V CDR1 and CDR2: SGHVS, FQNEAQ. DNA of the CDR3: TGTGCCAGCAGCTTAGGACTACCGCCCGACGAGCAGTACTTC. Its translation is CASSLGLPPDEQYF.